This is a list of T cell receptor beta chains from one sample in a study of cytomegalovirus exposure and HLA in healthy donors. Sequencing was performed with immunoSEQ multiplex PCR; in TCRdb, only in-frame clones are kept and a portion is missing. This sample yields about 94,000 clones, of which 81% are seen a single time; 9% to 12% belongs to the top ten. Input material: PBMCs. The receptor source for this set is a human donor in good health. Each CDR3 is given with its conserved first and last residue. Fields, in order: J gene, clone size, V gene, D gene, CDR3 DNA, CDR3 protein. A D gene is named only where the DNA matches it firmly. Expanded clones get a size class; other rows say once, few or many, or leave the size out.

j_call: TRBJ1-2; clone_size: .; v_call: TRBV29-1; d_call: .; cdr3_nt: TGCAGCGTTGGGGGGGGCTATGGCTACACCTTC; cdr3_aa: CSVGGGYGYTF
j_call: TRBJ2-3; clone_size: .; v_call: TRBV19; d_call: TRBD2; cdr3_nt: TGTGCCAGTAGTATGGGGCCTAGCGGGACAGATACGCAGTATTTT; cdr3_aa: CASSMGPSGTDTQYF
j_call: TRBJ1-2; clone_size: .; v_call: TRBV9; d_call: .; cdr3_nt: TGTGCCAGCAGCGTAGAGCCCGAGGGCCGTGGCTACACCTTC; cdr3_aa: CASSVEPEGRGYTF
j_call: TRBJ1-2; clone_size: few; v_call: TRBV4-3; d_call: TRBD1; cdr3_nt: TGCGCCAGCAGCCAAGGACAGGGGAAGGGTGGCTACACCTTC; cdr3_aa: CASSQGQGKGGYTF
j_call: TRBJ2-3; clone_size: .; v_call: TRBV2; d_call: TRBD2; cdr3_nt: TGTGCCAGCAGTGGTAGACTAGCGGGAGTAGGAGATACGCAGTATTTT; cdr3_aa: CASSGRLAGVGDTQYF
j_call: TRBJ1-1; clone_size: once; v_call: TRBV5-1; d_call: .; cdr3_nt: TGCGCCAGCAGCTTGGGACTGGGGAACACTGAAGCTTTCTTT; cdr3_aa: CASSLGLGNTEAFF
j_call: TRBJ2-5; clone_size: .; v_call: TRBV11-1; d_call: .; cdr3_nt: TGTGCCAGCAGCCCGGATCGACAGGCTATGGAGACCCAGTACTTC; cdr3_aa: CASSPDRQAMETQYF
j_call: TRBJ1-4; clone_size: .; v_call: TRBV7-9; d_call: .; cdr3_nt: TGTGCCAGCAGTGAGGGAGAATCTAATGAAAAACTGTTTTTT; cdr3_aa: CASSEGESNEKLFF
j_call: TRBJ2-7; clone_size: few; v_call: TRBV28; d_call: TRBD2; cdr3_nt: TGTGCCAGCAGTTTCAGGGGACTAGCGGGGCGGGCCTACGAGCAGTACTTC; cdr3_aa: CASSFRGLAGRAYEQYF
j_call: TRBJ1-5; clone_size: .; v_call: TRBV7-8; d_call: .; cdr3_nt: TGTGCCAGCAGCTCATATGGGGGCTCGGGCAATCAGCCCCAGCATTTT; cdr3_aa: CASSSYGGSGNQPQHF
j_call: TRBJ2-1; clone_size: once; v_call: TRBV7-2; d_call: TRBD2; cdr3_nt: TGTGCCAGCAACCGACTAGCGGGAGAAAGTGAGCAGTTCTTC; cdr3_aa: CASNRLAGESEQFF
j_call: TRBJ1-3; clone_size: .; v_call: TRBV6-5; d_call: TRBD1; cdr3_nt: TGTGCCAGCAGTTCCCGGGACAGGGGTGTATGGCACACCATATATTTT; cdr3_aa: CASSSRDRGVWHTIYF
j_call: TRBJ1-2; clone_size: .; v_call: TRBV7-8; d_call: TRBD1; cdr3_nt: TGTGCCAGCAGCGGGACAGGGTATGGCTATGGCTACACCTTC; cdr3_aa: CASSGTGYGYGYTF
j_call: TRBJ2-7; clone_size: .; v_call: TRBV27; d_call: .; cdr3_nt: TGTGCCAGCACTTCGAGCGGAGCAACCTACGAGCAGTACTTC; cdr3_aa: CASTSSGATYEQYF
j_call: TRBJ1-5; clone_size: .; v_call: TRBV6-1; d_call: TRBD1; cdr3_nt: TGTGCCAGCAGCCCCGAGGGGGACAGCTCAGGGGCCCAGCATTTT; cdr3_aa: CASSPEGDSSGAQHF
j_call: TRBJ2-5; clone_size: .; v_call: TRBV7-2; d_call: TRBD2; cdr3_nt: TGTGCCAGCAGCCGGGGGGGGGAGGAGACCCAGTACTTC; cdr3_aa: CASSRGGEETQYF
j_call: TRBJ2-1; clone_size: once; v_call: TRBV18; d_call: TRBD2; cdr3_nt: TGTGCCAGCTCACCCGGACTAGCGGGTGAGCAGTTCTTC; cdr3_aa: CASSPGLAGEQFF
j_call: TRBJ2-5; clone_size: .; v_call: TRBV7-6; d_call: .; cdr3_nt: TGTGCCAGCAGCTTTGGTCAAGAGGGGACCCAGTACTTC; cdr3_aa: CASSFGQEGTQYF
j_call: TRBJ2-2; clone_size: .; v_call: TRBV19; d_call: TRBD1; cdr3_nt: TGTGCCAGTAGTATAGCGGGACAGCAAACCGGGGAGCTGTTTTTT; cdr3_aa: CASSIAGQQTGELFF
j_call: TRBJ1-1; clone_size: few; v_call: TRBV4-2; d_call: TRBD1; cdr3_nt: TGTGCCAGCAGCCAAGAGGGACAGGGGTATTTGACTGAAGCTTTCTTT; cdr3_aa: CASSQEGQGYLTEAFF
j_call: TRBJ2-2; clone_size: few; v_call: TRBV2; d_call: TRBD2; cdr3_nt: TGTGCCGGAAGCGGGATTCGGAACGGGGAGCTGTTTTTT; cdr3_aa: CAGSGIRNGELFF
j_call: TRBJ1-1; clone_size: .; v_call: TRBV11-2; d_call: .; cdr3_nt: TGTGCCAGCAGCCGAACGCCAGCAAGAACAGGTAGCACTGAAGCTTTCTTT; cdr3_aa: CASSRTPARTGSTEAFF
j_call: TRBJ2-1; clone_size: few; v_call: TRBV7-2; d_call: TRBD2; cdr3_nt: TGTGCCAGCAGCCCTCAGACTAGCGGATCCTACAATGAGCAGTTCTTC; cdr3_aa: CASSPQTSGSYNEQFF
j_call: TRBJ2-1; clone_size: .; v_call: TRBV25-1; d_call: .; cdr3_nt: TGTGCCAGCAGTGAAACGGACTTCCTATTGGGTGAGCAGTTCTTC; cdr3_aa: CASSETDFLLGEQFF
j_call: TRBJ1-3; clone_size: .; v_call: TRBV9; d_call: TRBD1; cdr3_nt: TGTGCCAGCAGCTTTCTCCCAACAGGGGTCTCTGGAAACACCATATATTTT; cdr3_aa: CASSFLPTGVSGNTIYF
j_call: TRBJ2-7; clone_size: .; v_call: TRBV4-1; d_call: .; cdr3_nt: TGCGCCAGCAGCCACAGGGGCGGGGAGCAGTACTTC; cdr3_aa: CASSHRGGEQYF
j_call: TRBJ2-2; clone_size: .; v_call: TRBV5-1; d_call: TRBD2; cdr3_nt: TGCGCCAGCAGCTTGGTAACTAGCGGGGCCACCGGGGAGCTGTTTTTT; cdr3_aa: CASSLVTSGATGELFF
j_call: TRBJ2-1; clone_size: .; v_call: TRBV9; d_call: .; cdr3_nt: TGTGCCAGCGGAGGGGAGTCCACCTACAATGAGCAGTTCTTC; cdr3_aa: CASGGESTYNEQFF
j_call: TRBJ2-1; clone_size: .; v_call: TRBV14; d_call: .; cdr3_nt: TGTGCCAGCAGCAGAACTAGCTATCGTTTTGAGCAGTTCTTC; cdr3_aa: CASSRTSYRFEQFF
j_call: TRBJ2-2; clone_size: .; v_call: TRBV30; d_call: TRBD2; cdr3_nt: TGTGCCTGGAGTGAGGGACTAGCGGGGGTCCGGGAGCTGTTTTTT; cdr3_aa: CAWSEGLAGVRELFF
j_call: TRBJ2-1; clone_size: .; v_call: TRBV6-6; d_call: .; cdr3_nt: TGTGCCAGCAGTTCGGCGCGGCGGCTAGCCTACAATGAGCAGTTCTTC; cdr3_aa: CASSSARRLAYNEQFF
j_call: TRBJ2-3; clone_size: .; v_call: TRBV7-2; d_call: .; cdr3_nt: TGTGCCAGCAGCTTACGATCGCGAGGAGATACGCAGTATTTT; cdr3_aa: CASSLRSRGDTQYF
j_call: TRBJ1-5; clone_size: .; v_call: TRBV25-1; d_call: .; cdr3_nt: TGTGCCAGCAGGGGGAGGGGAGCCGGCAATCAGCCCCAGCATTTT; cdr3_aa: CASRGRGAGNQPQHF
j_call: TRBJ2-7; clone_size: .; v_call: TRBV19; d_call: TRBD1; cdr3_nt: TGTGCCAGTAGTCCCGGGACAGGGATTTCCTACGGGCAGTACTTC; cdr3_aa: CASSPGTGISYGQYF
j_call: TRBJ1-5; clone_size: .; v_call: TRBV6-1; d_call: TRBD1; cdr3_nt: TGTGCCAGCCGGACAGGGTTGATGACGGCCCAGCATTTT; cdr3_aa: CASRTGLMTAQHF
j_call: TRBJ2-5; clone_size: .; v_call: TRBV19; d_call: TRBD2; cdr3_nt: TGTGCCAGTAGTATTGACCGGACTAGCGGGAGGTACCAAGAGACCCAGTACTTC; cdr3_aa: CASSIDRTSGRYQETQYF
j_call: TRBJ2-2; clone_size: .; v_call: TRBV2; d_call: .; cdr3_nt: TGTGCCAGCAGTTTATTGGGCCAGCGCACCGGGGAGCTGGTTTTT; cdr3_aa: CASSLLGQRTGELVF
j_call: TRBJ1-2; clone_size: .; v_call: TRBV19; d_call: .; cdr3_nt: TGTGCCAGTAAAGGAGTGGATGCCGAGTTAGCTAACTATGGCTACACCTTC; cdr3_aa: CASKGVDAELANYGYTF
j_call: TRBJ1-5; clone_size: .; v_call: TRBV12-5; d_call: .; cdr3_nt: TGTGCTAGTGGTTTAGGAGGGGCGGGTCAGCCCCAGCATTTT; cdr3_aa: CASGLGGAGQPQHF
j_call: TRBJ1-1; clone_size: .; v_call: TRBV27; d_call: TRBD1; cdr3_nt: TGTGCCAGCAGACAGGGGATGAACACTGAAGCTTTCTTT; cdr3_aa: CASRQGMNTEAFF
j_call: TRBJ2-2; clone_size: .; v_call: TRBV5-6; d_call: TRBD2; cdr3_nt: TGTGCCAGCAGCTTATCCCTCTTAAGCGGGGGAGGGACCGGGGAGCTGTTTTTT; cdr3_aa: CASSLSLLSGGGTGELFF
j_call: TRBJ1-2; clone_size: .; v_call: TRBV5-1; d_call: .; cdr3_nt: TGCGCCAGCAGCACGGGAGGGGTGAGTGGCTACACCTTC; cdr3_aa: CASSTGGVSGYTF
j_call: TRBJ2-2; clone_size: .; v_call: TRBV28; d_call: TRBD2; cdr3_nt: TGTGCCAGCAGTAACCCGGGCCAAGTAGCGGGAGCCAACACCGGGGAGCTGTTTTTT; cdr3_aa: CASSNPGQVAGANTGELFF
j_call: TRBJ1-1; clone_size: .; v_call: TRBV18; d_call: .; cdr3_nt: TGTGCCAGCTCACCACCGGTCGGCACTGAAGCTTTCTTT; cdr3_aa: CASSPPVGTEAFF
j_call: TRBJ2-7; clone_size: few; v_call: TRBV7-9; d_call: TRBD1; cdr3_nt: TGTGCCAGCAGCTTATCGGGACAGGGGATCGCCGAGCAGTACTTC; cdr3_aa: CASSLSGQGIAEQYF
j_call: TRBJ1-6; clone_size: .; v_call: TRBV6-5; d_call: TRBD1; cdr3_nt: TGTGCCAGCAGCGACGGACAGGGCCGGTCACCCCTCCACTTT; cdr3_aa: CASSDGQGRSPLHF
j_call: TRBJ1-3; clone_size: .; v_call: TRBV7-2; d_call: .; cdr3_nt: TGTGCCAGCAGCTTCCTCTCTGGAAACACCATATATTTT; cdr3_aa: CASSFLSGNTIYF
j_call: TRBJ2-5; clone_size: .; v_call: TRBV15; d_call: TRBD2; cdr3_nt: TGTGCCACCAGCAGTACCGGGGGGGAGACCCAGTACTTC; cdr3_aa: CATSSTGGETQYF
j_call: TRBJ2-2; clone_size: .; v_call: TRBV5-1; d_call: TRBD2; cdr3_nt: TGCGCCAGCAGCCATCAAGCGGGGGCGGGCACCGGGGAGCTGTTTTTT; cdr3_aa: CASSHQAGAGTGELFF
j_call: TRBJ2-1; clone_size: .; v_call: TRBV7-2; d_call: TRBD2; cdr3_nt: TGTGCCAGCAGCGCTAGCGGGAGGGTCTACAATGAGCAGTTCTTC; cdr3_aa: CASSASGRVYNEQFF